This is a list of T cell receptor beta chains from one sample in a study of vaccination and CD4 T cells after COVID-19. Antigen specificity for these receptors is unknown. In TCRdb, the PCR reads were re-called with MiXCR into one record per CDR3 protein. In the table there are some 10,000 distinct CDR3 sequences, roughly 44% of which are singletons. Sequencing used CD4+ T cells from blood, cultured in vitro. Every receptor here comes from a human donor who had recovered from COVID-19. Both conserved end residues are part of each CDR3. Each record gives: D gene, V gene, J gene, clone size, CDR3 DNA, CDR3 protein. The D gene is left open where the match is weak. Some rows have no size entry. The others give once, few or many, or a class for an expanded clone.

-	TRBV7-6	TRBJ2-7	-	TGTGCCAGCAGCCCCGAGGAAGGGATTCGCCGGGGCCTCTACGAGCAGTACTTC	CASSPEEGIRRGLYEQYF
TRBD1	TRBV11-2	TRBJ2-3	-	TGTGCCAGCTCCCTTTGGGGACAGGGCACAGATACGCAGTATTTT	CASSLWGQGTDTQYF
-	TRBV12-3/TRBV12-4	TRBJ1-5	large	TGTGCCAGCAGTTTCTCGGGGACCCTCGGGCCCCAGCATTTT	CASSFSGTLGPQHF
-	TRBV11-2	TRBJ2-1	few	TGTGCCAGCAGCTTAGATGTCAGGGCCCCCGGGTCGAGGCATGAGCAGTTCTTC	CASSLDVRAPGSRHEQFF
-	TRBV19	TRBJ1-4	-	TGTGCCAGTAGTATACGGGGGTCTAGGGAAAAACTGTTTTTT	CASSIRGSREKLFF
-	TRBV7-6	TRBJ1-3	-	TGTGCCAGCAGCTTAGGTGGCTTCTCTGGAAACACCATATATTTT	CASSLGGFSGNTIYF
-	TRBV7-2	TRBJ1-6	-	TGTGCCAGCAGCTCGGGACACCGTAATTCACCCCTCCACTTT	CASSSGHRNSPLHF
TRBD2	TRBV4-1	TRBJ2-5	few	TGCGCCAGCAGCCAAGACCGGTGGAGCGGGGGGACCATCCAAGAGACCCAGTACTTC	CASSQDRWSGGTIQETQYF
TRBD1	TRBV6-1	TRBJ1-5	-	TGTGCCAGCAGTGAAGGGGGACAGGGTCTGAATCAGCCCCAGCATTTT	CASSEGGQGLNQPQHF
TRBD2	TRBV3-1	TRBJ2-1	-	TGTGCCAGCAGTCGACTAGCGGGGGGAGGCGATGAGCAGTTCTTC	CASSRLAGGGDEQFF
-	TRBV20-1	TRBJ1-6	few	TGCAGTGCTAGGGGGGGGCCGGGCTATAATTCACCCCTCCACTTT	CSARGGPGYNSPLHF
TRBD2	TRBV4-1	TRBJ2-5	-	TGCGCCAGCAGCCAAGATTGGGGAGCGGGGGGTTTTCAAGAGACCCAGTACTTC	CASSQDWGAGGFQETQYF